This T cell receptor beta chain comes out of a study of blood T cells in healthy people across ages. General study findings and limits: TCR beta diversity was tightly associated with the proportion of naive T cells.

Each sample yielded at least 6 million isolated PBMCs. The CDR3 spans 14 residues. Trimming removed 5 bases from V and 0 bases from J, with 9 bases in between. Germline V gene lookup returns CDR1 SGHRS and CDR2 YFSETQ. This clonotype came up a few times. Its antigen is still unknown. Together with a sample-barcoded 5' primer, a J-beta primer mix was included in a second PCR lasting roughly 6 to 12 cycles. Each cDNA molecule was tagged by a template-switch adaptor with 12 random nucleotides. MiXCR, run by TCRdb on the 5' RACE reads, gives a single entry per CDR3 protein. Of around 820,000 distinct CDR3 sequences in the sample, more than 20% are singletons; the top ten hold under 4.5%. These sequences were also reported in another study, on T cells of mothers and their children.

This chain joins TRBV5-1 and TRBJ1-5, with D unresolved. Sequenced material: blood. The sequence was obtained from a boy younger than 18 in good health. The CDR3 nucleotides are TGCGCCAGCAGGCTGACGGATAGCAATCAGCCCCAGCATTTT. Translating it yields CASRLTDSNQPQHF.